This entry is about one T cell receptor (beta chain). The data belong to a study of T-cell reconstitution after alpha-beta-depleted transplantation in children. Library preparation (for TCRbeta) was performed with unique molecular identifiers. Each CDR3 protein is one row after TCRdb ran MiXCR on the PCR reads. The sample records about 90,000 distinct CDR3 sequences, roughly 8.3% being singletons. With 4 bases removed from V and 3 bases from J, the gap between germline ends came to 12 bases. This CDR3 is built from 14 residues. CDR1 is MNHEY and CDR2 is SVGEGT in the germline V gene. The sample here was PBMCs from the stem cell graft donor, taken from the stem cell graft. The rearrangement links TRBV6-2 or TRBV6-3 to TRBJ1-1; D possibly corresponds to TRBD1 (6 bases). The sequence came from a human donor who donated a stem cell graft to a child with congenital amegakaryocytic thrombocytopenia. CDR3 nucleotides: TGTGCCAGCAGTTTCCCGACAGGCTACACTGAAGCTTTCTTT. This codes for CASSFPTGYTEAFF.